These 10 T cell receptor beta chains came from one sample sequenced in a study of blood T cells in healthy people across ages. The authors ran a second PCR of 7 to 11 cycles using a sample-barcoded 5' primer and a J-beta primer mix. Via MiXCR, TCRdb re-called the 5' RACE reads, giving one row per CDR3 protein. There are around 2 million distinct CDR3 sequences in the sample; about 39% occur only once, and under 30% lies in the top ten. The specimen sequenced was blood. The source of these receptors is a human donor in good health.

The sample holds a few counts of this clonotype. The chain couples TRBV7-2 to TRBJ1-2, with 9 bases lining up with TRBD1. Germline assignment: CDR1 SGHTA and CDR2 FQGNSA. The CDR3 is made up of 17 amino acids. With V trimmed by 4 bases and J by 6 bases, 15 bases remained unmatched. CDR3: CASSYGGAGQGTNGYTF. The CDR3 DNA reads as TGTGCCAGCAGCTATGGGGGAGCGGGACAGGGAACAAATGGCTACACCTTC.

J is TRBJ2-1 and V is TRBV7-2; D gene uncertain. The CDR3 runs 17 residues. CDR1 and CDR2 (germline): SGHTA, FQGNSA. V was pared by 1 base and J by 0 bases, with 13 bases between. The CDR3 bases are TGTGCCAGCAGCTTAGGGGCCATGAAAAGCTCCTACAATGAGCAGTTCTTC. Amino acids: CASSLGAMKSSYNEQFF.

Concerning this clonotype itself: Germline is not matched at one junction end, which may reflect a read error. The chain is built from TRBV28 and TRBJ2-3, with 8 nucleotides matching TRBD1. The CDR3 totals 15 residues. Germline-derived CDR1 and CDR2 are MDHEN and SYDVKM. In DNA, the CDR3 is TGTGCCAGCAGTTTACAGGGGGCAGTCGCAGATACGCGGTATTTT. Translating gives CASSLQGAVADTRYF.

The chain combines TRBV28 with TRBJ1-6; 9 bases fit TRBD1. Trimming cost V 6 bases and J 6 bases; bases outside gene matches: 9. Germline-derived CDR1 and CDR2 are MDHEN and SYDVKM. There are 16 residues in the CDR3. The CDR3 nucleotides read TGTGCCAGCAGACCCGGGACAGGGACCTTTAATTCACCCCTCCACTTT. The encoded protein is CASRPGTGTFNSPLHF.

This rearrangement joins TRBV6-1 to TRBJ1-1, with TRBD1 as a possible D gene (5 bases). The CDR3 has 16 amino acids. V lost 4 bases and J lost 1, with 16 bases in between. Germline V CDR1 and CDR2: MNHNS, SASEGT. CDR3 sequence (DNA): TGTGCCAGCAGTGGCCTTACTGGTGGGGCGAACACTGAAGCTTTCTTT. It is translated as CASSGLTGGANTEAFF.

This clonotype appeared once. This chain links TRBV29-1 with TRBJ2-7; no firm D call. The end of the DNA is better explained by TRBJ2-5, so the J call may be wrong. Germline-derived CDR1 and CDR2 are SQVTM and ANQGSEA. This CDR3 contains 11 residues. CDR3 nucleotides: TGCAGCGGGGAAAGGAGAGAGACCCAGTACTTC. As protein: CSGERRETQYF.

V gene TRBV7-2 combines with J gene TRBJ1-2; D might be TRBD1 (6 bases). The CDR3 loop spans 16 amino acids. Germline-derived CDR1 and CDR2 are SGHTA and FQGNSA. V gave up 5 bases and J gave up 6 bases, with 22 bases separating them. This CDR3 is CASSLLGRGASDGYTF. The CDR3 DNA follows: TGTGCCAGCAGCCTCTTGGGCAGGGGTGCATCCGATGGCTACACCTTC.

The chain uses TRBV5-1 and TRBJ2-6; 12 bases fit TRBD1. Trimming cost V 0 bases and J 4 bases; bases outside gene matches: 5. Per germline, CDR1 SGHRS and CDR2 YFSETQ. There are 18 residues in the CDR3. For the CDR3, the DNA is TGCGCCAGCAGCTTGGCGGGACAGGGGGCTTGGGGGGCCAACGTCCTGACTTTC. It specifies CASSLAGQGAWGANVLTF.

The chain joins TRBV4-1 to TRBJ2-3; D unresolved. From germline, CDR1 is MGHRA and CDR2 YSYEKL. The CDR3 has 14 amino acids. The ends were cut back, 1 base at V and 5 bases at J, with 10 bases in the middle. The CDR3, as DNA: TGCGCCAGCAGCCAAGGGGCGGTTGAAGATACGCAGTATTTT. It translates to CASSQGAVEDTQYF.

The V gene is TRBV7-2, the J gene TRBJ1-1; D call uncertain. The CDR3 is 15 residues long. V shed 3 bases and J shed 4 bases, with 15 bases lying between them. Germline lookup yields CDR1 SGHTA and CDR2 FQGNSA. The CDR3 loop is CASSLGLWVGTEAFF. CDR3 bases: TGTGCCAGCAGCTTGGGCTTGTGGGTTGGCACTGAAGCTTTCTTT.